The source of this T cell receptor beta chain is a study of identical twins. Study-level findings and limits: Low generation-probability sequences were in excess among twin-shared out-of-frame alpha sequences. Twins shared beta out-of-frame sequences in excess, but this excess was weaker.

CDR1 and CDR2 (germline): MNHEY, SVGAGI. Trimming cost V 2 bases and J 0 bases, with 8 bases left between them. CDR3 length equals 14 residues. Everyone who gave samples was a healthy Caucasian. This clonotype has a count of ten or more. The antigen remains undetermined. In TCRdb, the 5' RACE reads were re-called with MiXCR into one record per CDR3 protein. The sample lists about 200,000 distinct CDR3 sequences; about 6.7% were seen once. This sample was shared with a second study, whose subject was T cells expressing NK-cell markers.

This TCR derives from a woman between 18 and 29 years old in good health. What was sequenced was CD8+ T cells sorted from blood. The V call is TRBV6-5, the J call TRBJ2-7; D might be TRBD2 (5 bases). DNA for the CDR3: TGTGCCAGCAGTTACGTGGGGAGCTCCTACGAGCAGTACTTC. Translated, it gives CASSYVGSSYEQYF.